Each of the 13 T cell receptor beta chains below was sequenced from the same sample in a study of blood T cell repertoires in COVID-19. Here immunoSEQ multiplex PCR was the method, and the copy in TCRdb shows in-frame clones only, minus some. The table includes about 500,000 clones, approximately 91% detected once. The sample consisted of peripheral blood. The receptors were sampled from a woman in her forties or fifties with COVID-19, enrolled during active disease.

CDR3 protein: CASSPGFRGRTGELFF. The CDR3 coding sequence is TGTGCCAGCTCACCTGGCTTTCGGGGGAGGACCGGGGAGCTGTTTTTT. The rearrangement links TRBV18 to TRBJ2-2, with a tentative D call TRBD2 (6 bases). The CDR3 totals 16 residues. CDR1 is KGHSH and CDR2 is LQKENI in the germline V gene. V was pared by 3 bases and J by 5 bases, with 16 bases between.

The chain joins TRBV6-5 to TRBJ1-3; possible D gene TRBD1, 5 bases. The CDR3 is made up of 14 amino acids. Trimming took 3 bases from V and 1 from J, leaving 7 bases between them. Germline loops: CDR1 MNHEY, CDR2 SVGAGI. This CDR3 is CASSYYRSGNTIYF. In nucleotides, the CDR3 is TGTGCCAGCAGTTATTACAGGTCTGGAAACACCATATATTTT.

The rearrangement joins TRBV18 to TRBJ2-3; 7 bases agree with TRBD2. V was pared by 4 bases and J by 1 base, with 5 bases of the junction left unmatched. Germline lookup yields CDR1 KGHSH and CDR2 LQKENI. The CDR3 is 15 residues long. In DNA, the CDR3 is TGTGCCAGCTCACTAACGGGAGGTGGCACAGATACGCAGTATTTT. Translation: CASSLTGGGTDTQYF.

Note on this clone: At the DNA level, this CDR3 is encoded by other sequences in the same sample as well. The rearrangement links TRBV5-1 to TRBJ1-1; 11 bases are a match to TRBD1. Germline CDR1 reads SGHRS; CDR2 reads YFSETQ. This CDR3 has 14 amino acids. V was clipped by 4 bases and J by 5 bases; unmatched bases: 4. CDR3 nucleotide sequence: TGCGCCAGCAGCCTGGGACAGGGGGGAACTGAAGCTTTCTTT. Translated: CASSLGQGGTEAFF.

The chain links TRBV5-1 to TRBJ2-7; D is ambiguous. V was pared by 0 bases and J by 6 bases, with 7 bases between. The CDR3 is made up of 12 amino acids. CDR1 SGHRS and CDR2 YFSETQ come from the germline V gene. This CDR3 reads CASSLDRREQYF. As DNA, the CDR3 is TGCGCCAGCAGCTTGGACAGACGCGAGCAGTACTTC.

The chain uses TRBV6-5 and TRBJ1-2; 8 positions match TRBD1. CDR3 length: 13 amino acids. Germline assignment: CDR1 MNHEY and CDR2 SVGAGI. The trim removed 11 bases at V and 5 bases at J, leaving 10 bases unmatched. The CDR3 sequence: CAYSTGGPYGYTF. CDR3 in DNA: TGTGCCTATTCTACAGGGGGTCCATATGGCTACACCTTC.

V gene TRBV11-3 combines with J gene TRBJ2-1; weak D call: TRBD1 (6 bases). The V gene's germline CDR1 is SGHNT and CDR2 YENEEA. CDR3 length: 15 residues. V was trimmed by 3 bases and J by 6 bases, leaving 15 bases between them. For the CDR3, the DNA is TGTGCCAGCAGCTTTGGGGGCGGAACCGGCAATGAGCAGTTCTTC. Translating gives CASSFGGGTGNEQFF.

V is TRBV6-5 and J is TRBJ2-7; TRBD1 matches at 7 bases. Germline CDR1 and CDR2: MNHEY and SVGAGI. The CDR3 loop spans 13 amino acids. Trimming cost V 6 bases and J 3 bases; bases outside gene matches: 5. As DNA, the CDR3 is TGTGCCAGCAGGCCGGGACAGAGCTACGAGCAGTACTTC. Translation: CASRPGQSYEQYF.

In nucleotides, the CDR3 is TGTGCCAGCAGCTTGTGGAGCCGGATCAATTCACCCCTCCACTTT. Its protein is CASSLWSRINSPLHF. V gene TRBV5-4 combines with J gene TRBJ1-6; D remains unclear. Germline values: CDR1 SGHNT, CDR2 YYREEE (reference sequence). The CDR3 has 15 amino acids. V lost 1 base to trimming and J lost 7 bases, with 12 bases between them. Drawing the rest from reference TRBV5-4 and TRBJ1-6, the complete variable domain is ETGVTQSPTHLIKTRGQQVTLRCSSQSGHNTVSWYQQALGQGPQFIFQYYREEENGRGNFPPRFSGLQFPNYSSELNVNALELDDSALYLCASSLWSRINSPLHFGNGTRLTVT.

The chain combines TRBV15 with TRBJ2-5; 13 bases are a match to TRBD2. Per germline, CDR1 LNHNV and CDR2 YYDKDF (reference sequence). This CDR3 has 17 residues. V lost 0 bases, J lost 1 base, and 2 bases stayed unmatched. The CDR3: CATSREGLAGSQETQYF. The CDR3 DNA reads TGTGCCACCAGCAGAGAGGGACTAGCGGGGTCCCAAGAGACCCAGTACTTC.

This rearrangement joins TRBV12-3 or TRBV12-4 to TRBJ2-2; D unclear. This CDR3 comprises 12 residues. The V gene lost 7 bases and the J gene lost 8 bases, with 11 bases spanning the gap. The CDR3 region has the DNA TGTGCCAGCAAACTCCTCCTTGGGGAGCTGTTTTTT. It codes for CASKLLLGELFF.

The DNA of the CDR3 is TGCGCCAGCAGCTTGGCGCGCGGGGGGGAGGAGACCCAGTACTTC. This encodes CASSLARGGEETQYF. This chain links TRBV5-1 with TRBJ2-5; 9 positions match TRBD2. Germline V lookup: CDR1 SGHRS, CDR2 YFSETQ. The CDR3 has 15 amino acids. The junction had 5 bases not matched to a gene; V was cut back by 0 bases and J by 5 bases.

This clone was observed once. This sequence joins TRBV6-5 and TRBJ1-1; 9 bases agree with TRBD1. Germline V gene sequence: CDR1 MNHEY, CDR2 SVGAGI. Losses at the gene ends were 6 bases for V and 0 bases for J; bases not matched to a gene: 5. The CDR3 runs 15 residues. The CDR3 loop is CASRKQGAMNTEAFF. CDR3 nucleotides: TGTGCCAGCAGGAAACAGGGGGCGATGAACACTGAAGCTTTCTTT.